The present entry profiles one TCR beta chain with its context. What it binds is unknown. This sample is part of a study of cytomegalovirus exposure and HLA in healthy donors. Study-level points and caveats: The authors assumed roughly uniform sequencing depth across donors for presence/absence analyses.

It was with 60 Vbeta and 13 Jbeta primers that the PCR ran. Measured with immunoSEQ multiplex PCR; TCRdb has only the in-frame clones, and not every one. This sample carries about 120,000 clones, 75% to 90% of them seen once, and the ten largest clones take 2.1%. Germline V gives CDR1 LGHNA, CDR2 YNFKEQ. V lost 1 base to trimming and J lost 4 bases, with 8 bases between them. The CDR3 spans 14 residues. The sequencing sample was made of PBMCs. This receptor was identified in a man aged 30 to 39 in good health and CMV-seronegative. The chain carries TRBV4-2 and TRBJ2-1; D perhaps matches TRBD1 (6 bases). The CDR3: CASSQVGAYNEQFF. As DNA, the CDR3 is TGTGCCAGCAGCCAAGTGGGGGCTTACAATGAGCAGTTCTTC.